This T cell receptor (beta chain) was profiled in a study of CD8 T cells in Susac syndrome. Study context: More than 5 sequenced Susac syndrome patients had clinically active disease, while 8 or 9 were in remission. Patients with Susac syndrome had blood drawn and were at that point therapy-naive, on corticosteroids, or on intravenous immunoglobulin alone.

V lost 6 bases to trimming and J lost 3 bases; unmatched junction nucleotides: 4. Germline loops: CDR1 DFQATT, CDR2 SNEGSKA (reference sequence). The CDR3 spans 14 residues. As to this clonotype: The target antigen is unknown.

Study-wide points: Susac CD8+ clonal expansion peaked in TEMRA cells and active patients.

RNA, at roughly 0.45 to 1 ug, was reverse transcribed with random hexamers. MiXCR, applied by TCRdb to the immunoSEQ multiplex PCR reads, yields one record per CDR3 protein. Of around 110,000 distinct CDR3 sequences listed, 94% are singletons. Sequencing of TCR beta, carried out with a high-throughput approach, was applied to CD8+ and CD4+ T cells from the blood. Sequencing used CD8+ T cells from PBMCs. The gene calls are TRBV20-1 and TRBJ2-1, with 11 bases lining up with TRBD2. The sequence was collected from a human donor with Susac syndrome. The CDR3: CSAILAGVYNEQFF. The CDR3 DNA is TGCAGTGCCATACTAGCGGGGGTCTACAATGAGCAGTTCTTC.